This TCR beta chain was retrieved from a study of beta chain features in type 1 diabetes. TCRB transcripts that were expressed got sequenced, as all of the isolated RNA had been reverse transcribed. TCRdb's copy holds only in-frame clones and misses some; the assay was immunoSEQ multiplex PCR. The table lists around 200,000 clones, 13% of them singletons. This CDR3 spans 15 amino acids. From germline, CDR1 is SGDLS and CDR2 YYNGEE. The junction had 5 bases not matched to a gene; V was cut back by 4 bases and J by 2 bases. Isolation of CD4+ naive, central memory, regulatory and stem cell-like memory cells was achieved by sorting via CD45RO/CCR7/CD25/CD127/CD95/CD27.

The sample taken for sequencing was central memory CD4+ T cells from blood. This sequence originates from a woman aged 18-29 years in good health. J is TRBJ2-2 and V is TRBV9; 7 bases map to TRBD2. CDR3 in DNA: TGTGCCAGCAGCAGGCTAGCGGAAAACACCGGGGAGCTGTTTTTT. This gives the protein CASSRLAENTGELFF.